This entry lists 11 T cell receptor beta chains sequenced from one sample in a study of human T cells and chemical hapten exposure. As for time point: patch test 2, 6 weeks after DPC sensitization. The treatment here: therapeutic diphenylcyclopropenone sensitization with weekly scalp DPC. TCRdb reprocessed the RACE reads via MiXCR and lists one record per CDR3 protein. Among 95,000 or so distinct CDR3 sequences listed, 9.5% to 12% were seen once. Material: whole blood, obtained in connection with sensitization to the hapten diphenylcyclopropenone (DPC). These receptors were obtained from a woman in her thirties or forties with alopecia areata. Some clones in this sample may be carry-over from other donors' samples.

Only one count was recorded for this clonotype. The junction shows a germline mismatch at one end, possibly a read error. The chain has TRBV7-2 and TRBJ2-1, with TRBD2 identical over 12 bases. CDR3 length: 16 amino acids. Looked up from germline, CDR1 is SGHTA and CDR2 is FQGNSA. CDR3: CANSLAGTSGYNEQFF. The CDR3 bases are TGTGCCAACAGCTTGGCCGGGACTAGCGGGTACAATGAGCAGTTCTTC.

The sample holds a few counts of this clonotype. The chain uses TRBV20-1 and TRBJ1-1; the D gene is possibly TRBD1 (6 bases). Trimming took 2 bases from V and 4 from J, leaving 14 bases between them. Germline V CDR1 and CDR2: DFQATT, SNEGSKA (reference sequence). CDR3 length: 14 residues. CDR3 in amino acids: CSARRGRGSTEAFF. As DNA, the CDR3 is TGCAGTGCTAGAAGAGGCAGGGGAAGCACTGAAGCTTTCTTT.

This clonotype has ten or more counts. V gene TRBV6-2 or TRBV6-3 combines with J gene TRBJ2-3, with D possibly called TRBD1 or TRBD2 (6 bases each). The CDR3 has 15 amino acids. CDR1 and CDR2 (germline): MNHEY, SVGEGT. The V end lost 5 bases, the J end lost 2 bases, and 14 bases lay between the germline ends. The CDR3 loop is CASSALGGHTDTQYF. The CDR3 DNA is TGTGCCAGCAGTGCTCTTGGGGGGCACACAGATACGCAGTATTTT.

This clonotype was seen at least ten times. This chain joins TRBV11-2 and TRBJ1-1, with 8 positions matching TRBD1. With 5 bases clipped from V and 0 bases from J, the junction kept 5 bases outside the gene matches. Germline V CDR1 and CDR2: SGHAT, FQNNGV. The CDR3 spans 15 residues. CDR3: CASSPRQGMNTEAFF. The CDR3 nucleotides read TGTGCCAGCAGCCCCCGACAGGGGATGAACACTGAAGCTTTCTTT. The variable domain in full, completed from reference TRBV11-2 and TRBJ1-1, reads EAGVAQSPRYKIIEKRQSVAFWCNPISGHATLYWYQQILGQGPKLLIQFQNNGVVDDSQLPKDRFSAERLKGVDSTLKIQPAKLEDSAVYLCASSPRQGMNTEAFFGQGTRLTVV.

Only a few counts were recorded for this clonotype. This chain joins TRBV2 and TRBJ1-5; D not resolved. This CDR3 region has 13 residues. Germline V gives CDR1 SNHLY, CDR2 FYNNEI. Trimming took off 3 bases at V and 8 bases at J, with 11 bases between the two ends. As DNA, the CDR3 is TGTGCCAGCAGTGATTCTCTCCTAGAGCCCCAGCATTTT. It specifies CASSDSLLEPQHF.

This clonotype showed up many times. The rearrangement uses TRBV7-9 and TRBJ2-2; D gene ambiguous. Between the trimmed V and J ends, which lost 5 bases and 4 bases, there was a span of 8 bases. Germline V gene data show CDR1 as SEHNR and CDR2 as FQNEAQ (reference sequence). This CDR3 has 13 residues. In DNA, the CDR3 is TGTGCCAGCAGCCCGCCGCCCACCGGGGAGCTGTTTTTT. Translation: CASSPPPTGELFF.

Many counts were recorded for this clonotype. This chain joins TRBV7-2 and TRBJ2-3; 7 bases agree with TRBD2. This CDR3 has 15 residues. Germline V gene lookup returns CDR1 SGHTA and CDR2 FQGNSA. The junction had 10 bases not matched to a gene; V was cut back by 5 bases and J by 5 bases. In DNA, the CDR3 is TGTGCCAGCAGCCTAGAAGGGAGGGCGCTAGATACGCAGTATTTT. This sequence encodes CASSLEGRALDTQYF.

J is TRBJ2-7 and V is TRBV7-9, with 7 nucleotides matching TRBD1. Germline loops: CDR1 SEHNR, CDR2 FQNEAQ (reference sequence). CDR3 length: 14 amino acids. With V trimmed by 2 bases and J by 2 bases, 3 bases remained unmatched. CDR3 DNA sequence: TGTGCCAGCAGCTTATTCCAGGGGGCCTACGAGCAGTACTTC. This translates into CASSLFQGAYEQYF. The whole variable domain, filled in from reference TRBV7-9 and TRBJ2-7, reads DTGVSQNPRHKITKRGQNVTFRCDPISEHNRLYWYRQTLGQGPEFLTYFQNEAQLEKSRLLSDRFSAERPKGSFSTLEIQRTEQGDSAMYLCASSLFQGAYEQYFGPGTRLTVT.

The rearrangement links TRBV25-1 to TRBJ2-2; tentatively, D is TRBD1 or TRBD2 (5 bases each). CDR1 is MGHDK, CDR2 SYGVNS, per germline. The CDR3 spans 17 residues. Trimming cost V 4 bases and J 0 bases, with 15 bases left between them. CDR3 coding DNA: TGTGCCAGCAGTGGGAAAAGGGGACGATCGAACACCGGGGAGCTGTTTTTT. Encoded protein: CASSGKRGRSNTGELFF.

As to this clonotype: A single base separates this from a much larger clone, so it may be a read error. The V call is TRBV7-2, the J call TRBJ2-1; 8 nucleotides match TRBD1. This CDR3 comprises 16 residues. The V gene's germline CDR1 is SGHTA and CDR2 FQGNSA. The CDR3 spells CASSRAQGAIYNVQFF. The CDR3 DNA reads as TGTGCCAGCAGCCGAGCGCAGGGGGCCATTTACAATGTGCAGTTCTTC.

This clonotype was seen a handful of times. The CDR3 nucleotides are TGTGCCAGCAGTGAGGACACCGGATACAATGAGCAGTTCTTC. Protein: CASSEDTGYNEQFF. The chain links TRBV2 to TRBJ2-1; tentatively, D is TRBD1 (5 bases). The CDR3 has 14 amino acids. V was pared by 3 bases and J by 4 bases, with 10 bases between. Germline V gene lookup returns CDR1 SNHLY and CDR2 FYNNEI.